This T cell receptor (beta chain) originates from a study of T-cell reconstitution after alpha-beta-depleted transplantation in children. The V segment lost 1 base and the J segment 7 bases; nucleotides outside the gene matches: 5. The germline V gene has CDR1 DFQATT and CDR2 SNEGSKA (reference sequence). CDR3 length: 14 amino acids. This clonotype was counted at least ten times. Its target is unknown. Study conclusions and caveats: There were reportedly several hundred expanded graft clones from which alpha-beta T cells came about two months after transplant. Some patients owed their high day-60 TCRbeta diversity to surviving recipient T cells and thymic progenitors. From newly produced T cells came most of the T-cell counts and diversity one year after transplant.

Unique molecular identifiers tagged the TCRbeta library. Using its own MiXCR run on the PCR reads, TCRdb lists one record per CDR3 protein. The data show fewer than 150,000 distinct CDR3 sequences, more than 9.5% seen once. Sequencing used PBMCs, mostly from graft donor cells, obtained 180 days after TCRalphabeta/CD19-depleted stem cell transplant. V and J are TRBV20-1 and TRBJ1-5, with 9 bases fitting TRBD1. The sequence was collected from a girl younger than two who had a stem cell transplant for combined immunodeficiency, so the T cells may come from the graft donor. CDR3 sequence reads: CSARVGTGWQPQHF. CDR3 in DNA: TGCAGTGCTAGAGTGGGGACAGGGTGGCAGCCCCAGCATTTT.